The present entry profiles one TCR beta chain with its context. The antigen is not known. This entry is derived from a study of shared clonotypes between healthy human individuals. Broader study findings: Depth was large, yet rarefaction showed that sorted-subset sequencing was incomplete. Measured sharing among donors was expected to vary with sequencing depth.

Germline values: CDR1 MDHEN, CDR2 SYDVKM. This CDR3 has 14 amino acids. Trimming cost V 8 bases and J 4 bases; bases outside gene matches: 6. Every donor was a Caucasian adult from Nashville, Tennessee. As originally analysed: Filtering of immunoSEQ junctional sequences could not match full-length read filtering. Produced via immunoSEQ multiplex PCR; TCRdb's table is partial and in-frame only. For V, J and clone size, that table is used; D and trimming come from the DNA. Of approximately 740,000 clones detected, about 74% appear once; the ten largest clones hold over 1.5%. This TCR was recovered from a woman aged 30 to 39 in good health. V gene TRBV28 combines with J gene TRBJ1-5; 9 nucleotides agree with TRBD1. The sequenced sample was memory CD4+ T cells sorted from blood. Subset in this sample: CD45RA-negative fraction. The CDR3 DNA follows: TGTGCCAGCCGCCCCGGACAGGGGAATCAGCCCCAGCATTTT. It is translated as CASRPGQGNQPQHF.